The 18 T cell receptor beta chains reported below all come from one sample, sequenced in a study of shared clonotypes between healthy human individuals. Generated by immunoSEQ multiplex PCR, the TCRdb table keeps only in-frame clones and is missing some. This sample has approximately 470,000 clones, with roughly 80% found just once. Sequencing was performed on PBMCs. These receptors came from a woman between 40 and 50 years old in good health. Some clones in this sample may be carry-over from other donors' samples.

In its sample, this clone was seen many times. The gene calls are TRBV7-2 and TRBJ1-1, with D unclear. Trimming left V 4 bases short and J 7 bases short, with 19 bases between. The length of the CDR3 is 15 residues. The germline CDR1 and CDR2 sequences are SGHTA and FQGNSA. CDR3 coding DNA: TGTGCCAGCAGCTCCCGCCCCGCCTGGAGTGGTGAAGCTTTCTTT. Protein product: CASSSRPAWSGEAFF.

This chain uses TRBV9 with TRBJ2-3; TRBD1 is a possible D gene (5 bases). Germline lookup yields CDR1 SGDLS and CDR2 YYNGEE. V was shortened by 4 bases and J by 5 bases, with 14 bases between the two germline ends. This CDR3 contains 14 residues. The CDR3 DNA sequence: TGTGCCAGCAGCCTTATAACAGGAGAAGATACGCAGTATTTT. Amino acids: CASSLITGEDTQYF.

This clone was found once. This probably arose from a read error, given a far larger clone one base away. This CDR3 reads CASSLVGRWDTEMNTESFF. The CDR3 DNA sequence: TGTGCCAGCAGCTTAGTGGGTCGGTGGGATACAGAGATGAACACTGAATCTTTCTTT. The V and J genes are TRBV11-2 and TRBJ1-1; D is unclear. Germline CDR1 and CDR2: SGHAT and FQNNGV. This CDR3 is built from 19 residues.

The chain couples TRBV5-1 to TRBJ1-1; the match to TRBD1 covers 7 bases. V was clipped by 3 bases and J by 1 base; unmatched bases: 9. Germline loops: CDR1 SGHRS, CDR2 YFSETQ. This CDR3 comprises 16 residues. The CDR3 region has the DNA TGCGCCAGCAGCTCCGACCCCAGGGGGGCGAACACTGAAGCTTTCTTT. It is translated as CASSSDPRGANTEAFF.

This clone was counted a single time. Given a far larger clone just one base away, this is likely a sequencing read error. The chain is built from TRBV25-1 and TRBJ1-2; a weak D match, TRBD1 (6 bases). This CDR3 has 14 amino acids. Germline V CDR1 and CDR2: MGHDK, SYGVNS. Trimming removed 4 bases at V and 3 bases at J, with 12 bases between. The CDR3 region is CASSAWTDHYGYTF. The CDR3 DNA reads TGTGCCAGCAGTGCATGGACAGACCACTATGGCTACACCTTC.

The rearrangement joins TRBV4-3 to TRBJ1-1; 11 bases are a match to TRBD1. V shed 2 bases, J shed 5 bases, and the junction held 4 bases outside the gene matches. Germline CDR1 reads LGHNA; CDR2 reads YSLEER. CDR3 length: 15 residues. The DNA of the CDR3 is TGCGCCAGCAGCCAATCCGGGACAGGGGGAACTGAAGCTTTCTTT. This gives the protein CASSQSGTGGTEAFF.

Comments on this clone: The sample contains more than one DNA sequence encoding this CDR3. The J gene is TRBJ2-6, the V gene TRBV2; weak D call: TRBD1 (6 bases). This CDR3 has 15 residues. Germline values: CDR1 SNHLY, CDR2 FYNNEI. The ends were cut back, 5 bases at V and 0 bases at J, with 8 bases in the middle. The CDR3 region has the DNA TGTGCCAGCAGTCGACAGGTCTCTGGGGCCAACGTCCTGACTTTC. Translated, it gives CASSRQVSGANVLTF.

The V gene is TRBV5-6, the J gene TRBJ1-5; D might be TRBD1 (5 bases). Trimming cost V 1 base and J 0 bases, with 8 bases left between them. CDR1 is SGHDT and CDR2 is YYEEEE in the germline V gene. This CDR3 comprises 15 residues. The CDR3 loop is CASSLWGFSNQPQHF. The CDR3 DNA reads TGTGCCAGCAGCTTGTGGGGGTTTAGCAATCAGCCCCAGCATTTT.

The chain joins TRBV5-1 to TRBJ1-3, with a weak D call TRBD1 (5 bases). This CDR3 region has 17 residues. CDR1 and CDR2 from the germline V gene are SGHRS and YFSETQ. The V end was cut by 1 base, the J end by 0 bases, with 14 bases between. Here the CDR3 reads CASSLLSPDTSGNTIYF. The CDR3 region has the DNA TGCGCCAGCAGCTTGCTGTCCCCGGACACCTCTGGAAACACCATATATTTT.

In regard to this clone: Only one base separates this from a far larger clonotype, so it likely reflects a read error. Other nucleotide sequences from this sample produce the same CDR3. This chain connects TRBV25-1 to TRBJ1-2; D is unclear. This CDR3 is built from 14 residues. V was trimmed by 4 bases and J by 3 bases, leaving 12 bases between them. Germline V gene sequence: CDR1 MGHDK, CDR2 SYGVNS. For the CDR3, the DNA is TGTGCCAGCAGTGCAGGTACAGACCACTATGGCTACACCTTC. The encoded protein is CASSAGTDHYGYTF.

V is TRBV5-1 and J is TRBJ2-7; either TRBD1 or TRBD2 may fit D (5 bases each). CDR1 is SGHRS, CDR2 YFSETQ, per germline. V gave up 0 bases and J gave up 2 bases, with 15 bases separating them. CDR3 length: 16 amino acids. CDR3 bases: TGCGCCAGCAGCTTGGTAGGGGCTAGCTCTCCCTACGAGCAGTACTTC. This codes for CASSLVGASSPYEQYF. The whole variable domain, filled in from reference TRBV5-1 and TRBJ2-7, reads KAGVTQTPRYLIKTRGQQVTLSCSPISGHRSVSWYQQTPGQGLQFLFEYFSETQRNKGNFPGRFSGRQFSNSRSEMNVSTLELGDSALYLCASSLVGASSPYEQYFGPGTRLTVT.

This clone was counted between two and nine times. This sample also contains other DNA sequences that code for the same CDR3. This rearrangement joins TRBV30 to TRBJ2-6; D gene uncertain. This CDR3 spans 15 amino acids. Per germline, CDR1 GTSNPN and CDR2 SVGIG (reference sequence). Deletions cut 0 bases from V and 2 bases from J, with 8 bases between. CDR3 sequence reads: CAWSVGLAGANVLTF. For the CDR3, the DNA is TGTGCCTGGAGTGTTGGTCTCGCTGGGGCCAACGTCCTGACTTTC.

Points on this clone: It differs at one base from a far larger clone, so likely a read error. Other nucleotide sequences in the sample specify the same CDR3. For the CDR3, the DNA is TGTGCCAGCAGTTTAGAGGGGGACACTGGGGAGCTGTTTTTT. Amino acid sequence: CASSLEGDTGELFF. The rearrangement uses TRBV28 and TRBJ2-2; tentative D call: TRBD1 (6 bases). The length of the CDR3 is 14 residues. Germline CDR1 reads MDHEN; CDR2 reads SYDVKM.

This chain links TRBV2 with TRBJ2-1; 9 bases map to TRBD2. The germline V gene has CDR1 SNHLY and CDR2 FYNNEI. The CDR3 is 15 residues long. V was pared by 5 bases and J by 4 bases, with 6 bases of the junction left unmatched. The CDR3 sequence is CASSTALAGYNEQFF. The CDR3 DNA reads TGTGCCAGCAGTACCGCCCTAGCGGGGTACAATGAGCAGTTCTTC. The variable domain in full, completed from reference TRBV2 and TRBJ2-1, reads EPEVTQTPSHQVTQMGQEVILRCVPISNHLYFYWYRQILGQKVEFLVSFYNNEISEKSEIFDDQFSVERPDGSNFTLKIRSTKLEDSAMYFCASSTALAGYNEQFFGPGTRLTVL.

This chain joins TRBV19 and TRBJ2-7, with 7 positions matching TRBD2. The CDR3 extends over 13 amino acids. Germline-derived CDR1 and CDR2 are LNHDA and SQIVND (reference sequence). J was trimmed by 3 bases and V by 5 bases; bases with no gene match: 4. The CDR3 here is CASSAGEGYEQYF. Written as DNA, the CDR3 is TGTGCCAGTAGTGCCGGGGAGGGCTACGAGCAGTACTTC.

The chain joins TRBV11-2 to TRBJ1-1, with 7 bases aligning to TRBD1. The trim removed 1 base at V and 10 bases at J, leaving 6 bases unmatched. In germline, CDR1 is SGHAT, CDR2 FQNNGV. The CDR3 totals 13 residues. CDR3 region: CASSLARQGRAFF. The DNA of the CDR3 is TGTGCCAGCAGCTTAGCGAGACAGGGTAGAGCTTTCTTT.

The table lists this clone with many counts. The same CDR3 arises from other DNA sequences in this sample as well. This chain links TRBV20-1 with TRBJ2-1, with a weak D call TRBD2 (5 bases). Trimming pared 3 bases from V and 10 bases from J, leaving 10 bases between. The CDR3 sequence is 11 residues long. In germline, CDR1 is DFQATT, CDR2 SNEGSKA (reference sequence). CDR3 residues: CSASDYTEQFF. The CDR3 DNA is TGCAGTGCTAGCGACTATACAGAGCAGTTCTTC.

Regarding this clone: At one end, the junction sequence differs from germline, possibly due to a read error. V and J are TRBV28 and TRBJ2-1; TRBD2 might be the D (5 bases). This CDR3 has 14 amino acids. The germline CDR1 and CDR2 sequences are MDHEN and SYDVKM. The CDR3 DNA sequence: TGTGCCAGCAGGTCGAGGAGCTCCTACAATGAGCGGCTCTTC. Translated, it gives CASRSRSSYNERLF.